This T cell receptor beta chain was identified in a study of blood T cell repertoires in COVID-19. Background on the study: There were acute and convalescent COVID-19 samples, and they came from the United States, Italy and Spain. PBMCs, B-cell-depleted T cells, or T cells were the source of the cDNA or gDNA that made up the material.

All enrollees were about 18 to 90 years old and from 20 to 25 US areas. Cohort placement rested on clinical history that participants reported themselves. This clone was recorded once. Profiling relied on immunoSEQ multiplex PCR, and the TCRdb table lists in-frame clones only, not all of them. This table holds a few hundred thousand clones, 70% to 90% found once. The CDR3 totals 18 residues. V lost 0 bases, J lost 4 bases, and 21 bases lay in between. The V gene's germline CDR1 is SGHNT and CDR2 YENEEA. The sequenced material came from PBMCs or T cells enriched from blood (not recorded which). This sequence originates from a woman in her twenties or thirties who had recovered from COVID-19. The chain joins TRBV11-3 to TRBJ1-1; tentative D call: TRBD1 (6 bases). CDR3 in amino acids: CASSLDAAGDRPSTEAFF. CDR3 nucleotides: TGTGCCAGCAGCTTAGATGCGGCAGGGGATAGACCTAGCACTGAAGCTTTCTTT.